Below are 11 T cell receptor beta chains sequenced from a single sample in a study of siplizumab effects on memory and regulatory T cells. TCRdb's table, derived via immunoSEQ multiplex PCR, lists solely in-frame clones and lacks some. This sample yields some 97,000 clones, of which 94% are seen a single time; under 0.65% belongs to the top ten. The sequenced sample consisted of Tregs sorted from blood. The receptors originated from a human donor in good health.

V usage is TRBV19 and J usage is TRBJ2-3, with unresolved D. The germline V and J ends were trimmed by 5 bases and 0 bases, with 12 bases remaining between them. In germline, CDR1 is LNHDA, CDR2 SQIVND (reference sequence). The CDR3 contains 15 residues. In nucleotides, the CDR3 is TGTGCCAGTAGTCTTGCTCAGTCTAGCACAGATACGCAGTATTTT. Its translation: CASSLAQSSTDTQYF.

This sequence joins TRBV5-1 and TRBJ2-1, with D maybe TRBD2 (6 bases). Germline CDR1 is SGHRS and CDR2 is YFSETQ. The CDR3 consists of 17 residues. The V and J ends lost 4 bases and 5 bases respectively, with 22 bases between them. CDR3 in DNA: TGCGCCAGCAGCCCACAATCGGGGCCCCAGCGGGACAATGAGCAGTTCTTC. This codes for CASSPQSGPQRDNEQFF.

As DNA, the CDR3 is TGTGCCAGCAGCTCACCCGGGGGAGATACGCAGTATTTT. The encoded protein is CASSSPGGDTQYF. The chain has TRBV5-4 and TRBJ2-3; D possibly corresponds to TRBD2 (6 bases). This CDR3 contains 13 residues. The germline V and J ends were trimmed by 3 bases and 5 bases, with 10 bases remaining between them. Germline loops: CDR1 SGHNT, CDR2 YYREEE (reference sequence).

This chain links TRBV10-2 with TRBJ2-7; D might be TRBD1 (6 bases). Per the germline V gene, CDR1 is WSHSY and CDR2 is SAAADI. V was shortened by 3 bases and J by 0 bases, with 9 bases between the two germline ends. This CDR3 contains 14 residues. The CDR3 sequence: CASSEGTPSYEQYF. The CDR3 nucleotides read TGCGCCAGCAGTGAAGGGACACCCTCCTACGAGCAGTACTTC.

This sequence joins TRBV2 and TRBJ2-7; TRBD1 agrees at 7 bases. The germline CDR1 and CDR2 sequences are SNHLY and FYNNEI. The CDR3 is 15 amino acids. V was clipped by 5 bases and J by 2 bases; unmatched bases: 9. DNA for the CDR3: TGTGCCAGCAGTCCAATAGACAGGGCGACCTACGAGCAGTACTTC. Protein: CASSPIDRATYEQYF.

V and J are TRBV18 and TRBJ2-7; 9 bases are a match to TRBD2. Germline V CDR1 and CDR2: KGHSH, LQKENI. V gave up 1 base and J gave up 6 bases; unmatched junction bases: 4. This CDR3 spans 14 amino acids. The CDR3 reads CASSPQREVGEQYF. The CDR3 nucleotides read TGTGCCAGCTCACCACAGCGGGAGGTGGGCGAGCAGTACTTC.

V gene TRBV18 combines with J gene TRBJ1-5; TRBD1 matches 10 bases. The J segment lost 7 bases and the V segment lost 4 bases, leaving 7 bases of the junction unmatched. The V gene's germline CDR1 is KGHSH and CDR2 LQKENI. This CDR3 has 15 residues. CDR3 amino acids: CASSQFGTGDQPQHF. In nucleotides, the CDR3 is TGTGCCAGCTCACAATTCGGGACAGGGGACCAGCCCCAGCATTTT.

J is TRBJ2-1 and V is TRBV5-1; TRBD2 might be the D (5 bases). The CDR3 is 14 residues long. Germline loops: CDR1 SGHRS, CDR2 YFSETQ. Trimming took off 1 base at V and 2 bases at J, with 7 bases between the two ends. The CDR3 nucleotides are TGCGCCAGCAGCTTGAGCGGTCCCTACAATGAGCAGTTCTTC. Its translation: CASSLSGPYNEQFF.

V gene TRBV19 combines with J gene TRBJ1-3; the D is unclear. Germline lookup yields CDR1 LNHDA and CDR2 SQIVND (reference sequence). Trimming took 9 bases from V and 4 from J, leaving 4 bases between them. The CDR3 loop spans 10 amino acids. The CDR3 protein is CASAGNTIYF. CDR3 in DNA: TGTGCCAGCGCCGGAAACACCATATATTTT.

The V call is TRBV5-1, the J call TRBJ2-1; D remains ambiguous. The V gene's germline CDR1 is SGHRS and CDR2 YFSETQ. CDR3 length equals 12 residues. V was cut by 0 bases and J by 8 bases, with 6 bases left in between. The CDR3 region is CASSLGQYEQFF. CDR3 DNA: TGCGCCAGCAGCTTGGGGCAGTATGAGCAGTTCTTC.

V and J are TRBV5-1 and TRBJ2-7; 8 bases are shared with TRBD1. The CDR3 is 18 residues long. Germline CDR1 SGHRS, CDR2 YFSETQ. V was pared by 2 bases and J by 0 bases, with 13 bases of the junction left unmatched. The CDR3 DNA reads TGCGCCAGCAGCTTCCAAGGGACAGGCCCCTCGAGCTCCTACGAGCAGTACTTC. Encoded protein: CASSFQGTGPSSSYEQYF.